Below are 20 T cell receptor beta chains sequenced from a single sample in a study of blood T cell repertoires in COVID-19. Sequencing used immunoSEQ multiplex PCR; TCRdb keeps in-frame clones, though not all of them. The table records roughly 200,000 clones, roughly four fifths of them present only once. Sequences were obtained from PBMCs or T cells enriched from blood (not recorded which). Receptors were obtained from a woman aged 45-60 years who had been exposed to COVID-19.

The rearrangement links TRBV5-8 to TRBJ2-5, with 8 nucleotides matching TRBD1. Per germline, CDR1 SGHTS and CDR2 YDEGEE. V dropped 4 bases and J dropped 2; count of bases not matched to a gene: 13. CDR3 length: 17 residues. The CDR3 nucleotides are TGTGCCAGCAGCATATTCCGGCGGCAGGGGGCTCAAGAGACCCAGTACTTC. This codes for CASSIFRRQGAQETQYF.

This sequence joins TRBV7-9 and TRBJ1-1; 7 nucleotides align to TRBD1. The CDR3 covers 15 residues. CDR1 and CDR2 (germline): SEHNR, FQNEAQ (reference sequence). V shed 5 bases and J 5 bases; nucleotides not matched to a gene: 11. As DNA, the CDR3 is TGTGCCAGCAGCCTCACAGGGGCCGGGGGAACTGAAGCTTTCTTT. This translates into CASSLTGAGGTEAFF. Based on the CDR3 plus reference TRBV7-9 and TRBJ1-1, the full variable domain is DTGVSQNPRHKITKRGQNVTFRCDPISEHNRLYWYRQTLGQGPEFLTYFQNEAQLEKSRLLSDRFSAERPKGSFSTLEIQRTEQGDSAMYLCASSLTGAGGTEAFFGQGTRLTVV.

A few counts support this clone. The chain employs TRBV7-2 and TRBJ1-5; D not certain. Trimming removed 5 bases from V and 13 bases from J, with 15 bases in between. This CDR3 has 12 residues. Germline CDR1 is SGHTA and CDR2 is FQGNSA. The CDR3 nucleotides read TGTGCCAGCAGCCCCCGCTCAGGTCTTCAGCATTTT. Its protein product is CASSPRSGLQHF.

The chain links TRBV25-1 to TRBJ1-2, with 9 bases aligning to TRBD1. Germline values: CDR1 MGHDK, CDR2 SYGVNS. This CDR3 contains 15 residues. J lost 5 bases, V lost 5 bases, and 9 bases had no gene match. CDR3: CASSPRDRVGYGYTF. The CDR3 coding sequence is TGTGCCAGCAGTCCGCGGGACAGGGTTGGGTATGGCTACACCTTC.

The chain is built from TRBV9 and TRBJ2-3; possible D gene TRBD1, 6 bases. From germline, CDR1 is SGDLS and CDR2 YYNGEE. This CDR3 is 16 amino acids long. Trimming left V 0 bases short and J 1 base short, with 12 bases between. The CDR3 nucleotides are TGTGCCAGCAGCGTAGACGTGGGGGCGGGCACAGATACGCAGTATTTT. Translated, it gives CASSVDVGAGTDTQYF.

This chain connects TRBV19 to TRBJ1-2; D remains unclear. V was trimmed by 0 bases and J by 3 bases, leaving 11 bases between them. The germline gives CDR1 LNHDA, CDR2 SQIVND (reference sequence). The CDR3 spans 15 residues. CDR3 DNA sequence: TGTGCCAGTAGTATAGATGGAGGAGCCCACTATGGCTACACCTTC. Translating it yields CASSIDGGAHYGYTF.

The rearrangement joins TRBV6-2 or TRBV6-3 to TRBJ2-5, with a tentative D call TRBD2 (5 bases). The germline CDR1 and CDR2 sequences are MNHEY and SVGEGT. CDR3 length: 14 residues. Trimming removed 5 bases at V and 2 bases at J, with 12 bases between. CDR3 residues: CASSPGELQETQYF. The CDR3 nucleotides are TGTGCCAGCAGTCCCGGGGAGCTTCAAGAGACCCAGTACTTC.

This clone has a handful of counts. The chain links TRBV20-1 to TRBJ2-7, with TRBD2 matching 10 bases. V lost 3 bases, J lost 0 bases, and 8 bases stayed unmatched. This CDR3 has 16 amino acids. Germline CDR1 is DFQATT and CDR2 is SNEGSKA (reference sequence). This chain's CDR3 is CSASRLAGQSSYEQYF. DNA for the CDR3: TGCAGTGCTAGTAGACTAGCGGGTCAAAGCTCCTACGAGCAGTACTTC.

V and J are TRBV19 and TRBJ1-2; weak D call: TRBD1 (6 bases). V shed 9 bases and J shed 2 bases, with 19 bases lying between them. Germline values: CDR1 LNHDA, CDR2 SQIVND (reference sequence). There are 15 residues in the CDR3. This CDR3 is CASRGYREGNYGYTF. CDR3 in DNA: TGTGCCAGCAGGGGTTACAGGGAAGGAAACTATGGCTACACCTTC.

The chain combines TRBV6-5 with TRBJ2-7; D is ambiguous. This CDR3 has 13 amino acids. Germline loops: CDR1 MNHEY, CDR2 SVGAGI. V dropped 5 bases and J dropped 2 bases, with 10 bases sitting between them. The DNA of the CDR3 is TGTGCCAGCAGTCGGGTAGGAGCCTACGAGCAGTACTTC. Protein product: CASSRVGAYEQYF.

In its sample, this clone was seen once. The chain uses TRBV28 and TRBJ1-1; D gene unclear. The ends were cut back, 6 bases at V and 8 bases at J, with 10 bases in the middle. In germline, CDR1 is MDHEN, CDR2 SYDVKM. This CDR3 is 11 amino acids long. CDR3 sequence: CASSLLREAFF. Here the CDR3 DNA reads TGTGCCAGCAGCCTGCTCAGGGAAGCTTTCTTT.

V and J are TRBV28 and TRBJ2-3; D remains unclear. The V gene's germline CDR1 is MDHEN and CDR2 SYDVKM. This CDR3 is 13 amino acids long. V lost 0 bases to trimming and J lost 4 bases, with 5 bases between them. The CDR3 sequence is CASSLWAADTQYF. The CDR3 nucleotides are TGTGCCAGCAGTTTATGGGCGGCAGATACGCAGTATTTT.

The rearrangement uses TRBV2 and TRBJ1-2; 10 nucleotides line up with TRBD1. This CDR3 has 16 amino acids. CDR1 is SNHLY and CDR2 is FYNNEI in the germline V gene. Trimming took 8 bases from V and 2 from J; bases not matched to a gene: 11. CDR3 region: CASAWTGGDTNYGYTF. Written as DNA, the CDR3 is TGTGCCAGCGCATGGACAGGGGGGGATACCAACTATGGCTACACCTTC.

The CDR3 DNA is TGTGCCAGCAGCTTAGTACGACAGAAAGAGACCCAGTACTTC. Translating gives CASSLVRQKETQYF. The chain uses TRBV7-2 and TRBJ2-5; possibly TRBD1 for D (5 bases). Trimming shortened V by 1 base and J by 3 bases, and 9 bases separated the two germline ends. Per germline, CDR1 SGHTA and CDR2 FQGNSA. The CDR3 is 14 amino acids.

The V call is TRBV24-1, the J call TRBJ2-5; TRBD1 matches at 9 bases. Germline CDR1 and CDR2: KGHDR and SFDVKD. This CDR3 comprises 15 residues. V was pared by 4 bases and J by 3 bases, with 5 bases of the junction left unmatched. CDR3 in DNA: TGTGCCACCAGTGAAGTGGGACAGGGCGAAGAGACCCAGTACTTC. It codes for CATSEVGQGEETQYF.

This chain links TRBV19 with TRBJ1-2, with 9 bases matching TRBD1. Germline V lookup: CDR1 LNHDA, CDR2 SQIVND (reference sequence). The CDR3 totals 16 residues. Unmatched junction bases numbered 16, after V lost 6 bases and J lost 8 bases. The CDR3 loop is CASSKGQGWSRFGYTF. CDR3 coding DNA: TGTGCCAGTAGCAAGGGACAGGGCTGGAGTCGTTTCGGCTACACCTTC. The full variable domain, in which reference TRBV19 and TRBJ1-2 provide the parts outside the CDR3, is DGGITQSPKYLFRKEGQNVTLSCEQNLNHDAMYWYRQDPGQGLRLIYYSQIVNDFQKGDIAEGYSVSREKKESFPLTVTSAQKNPTAFYLCASSKGQGWSRFGYTFGSGTRLTVV.

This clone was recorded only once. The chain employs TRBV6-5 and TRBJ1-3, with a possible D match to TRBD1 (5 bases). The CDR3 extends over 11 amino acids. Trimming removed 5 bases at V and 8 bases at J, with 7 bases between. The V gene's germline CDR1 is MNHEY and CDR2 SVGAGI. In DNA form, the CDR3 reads TGTGCCAGCAGTCGGGGGGACACCATATATTTT. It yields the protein CASSRGDTIYF.

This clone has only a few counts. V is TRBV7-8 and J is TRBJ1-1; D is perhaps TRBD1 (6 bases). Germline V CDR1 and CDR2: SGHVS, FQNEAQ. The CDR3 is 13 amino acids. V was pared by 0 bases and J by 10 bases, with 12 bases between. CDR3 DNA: TGTGCCAGCAGCTTAGCTAACAGGGAGGGAGCTTTCTTT. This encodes CASSLANREGAFF.

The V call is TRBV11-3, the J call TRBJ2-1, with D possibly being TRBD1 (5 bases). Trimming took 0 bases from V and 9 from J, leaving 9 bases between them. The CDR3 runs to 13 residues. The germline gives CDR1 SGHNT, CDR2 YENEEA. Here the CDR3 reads CASSLDFQGEQFF. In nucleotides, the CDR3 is TGTGCCAGCAGCTTAGATTTCCAGGGTGAGCAGTTCTTC.

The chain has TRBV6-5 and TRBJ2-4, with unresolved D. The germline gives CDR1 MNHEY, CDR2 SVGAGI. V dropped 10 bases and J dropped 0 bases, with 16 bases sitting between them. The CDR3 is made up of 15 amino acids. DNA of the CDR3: TGTGCCATCTCCCCCGCGTCCCTAGCCAAAAACATTCAGTACTTC. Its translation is CAISPASLAKNIQYF.